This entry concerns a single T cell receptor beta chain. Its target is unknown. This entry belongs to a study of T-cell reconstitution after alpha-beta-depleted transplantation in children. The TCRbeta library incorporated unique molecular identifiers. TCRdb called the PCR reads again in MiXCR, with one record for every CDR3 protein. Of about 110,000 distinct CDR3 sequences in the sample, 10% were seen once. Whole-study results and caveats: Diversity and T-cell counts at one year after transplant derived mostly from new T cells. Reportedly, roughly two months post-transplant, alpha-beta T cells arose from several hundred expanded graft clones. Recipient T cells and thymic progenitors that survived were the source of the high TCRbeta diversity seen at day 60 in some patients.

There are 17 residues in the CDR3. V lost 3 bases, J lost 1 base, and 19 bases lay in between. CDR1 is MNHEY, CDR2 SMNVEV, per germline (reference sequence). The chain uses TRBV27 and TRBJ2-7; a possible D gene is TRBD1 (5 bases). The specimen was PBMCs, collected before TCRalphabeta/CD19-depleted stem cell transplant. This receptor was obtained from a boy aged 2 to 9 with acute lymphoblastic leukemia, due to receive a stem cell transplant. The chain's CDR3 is CASSLKLATESSYEQYF. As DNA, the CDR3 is TGTGCCAGCAGTTTGAAGTTGGCGACAGAATCATCCTACGAGCAGTACTTC.